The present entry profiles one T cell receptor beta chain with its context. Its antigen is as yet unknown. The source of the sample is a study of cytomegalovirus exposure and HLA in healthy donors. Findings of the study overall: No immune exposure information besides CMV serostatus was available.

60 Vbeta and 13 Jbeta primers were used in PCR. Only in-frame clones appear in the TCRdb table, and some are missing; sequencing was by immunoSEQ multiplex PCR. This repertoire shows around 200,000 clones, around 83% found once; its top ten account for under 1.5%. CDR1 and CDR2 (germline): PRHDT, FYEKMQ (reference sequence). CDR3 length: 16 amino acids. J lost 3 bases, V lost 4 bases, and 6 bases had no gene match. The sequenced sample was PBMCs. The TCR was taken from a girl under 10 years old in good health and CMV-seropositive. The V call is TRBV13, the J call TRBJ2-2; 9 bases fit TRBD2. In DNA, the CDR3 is TGTGCCAGCAGCTCCCTAGCGGGAAGGGACACCGGGGAGCTGTTTTTT. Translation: CASSSLAGRDTGELFF. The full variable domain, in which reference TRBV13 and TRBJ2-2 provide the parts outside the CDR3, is AAGVIQSPRHLIKEKRETATLKCYPIPRHDTVYWYQQGPGQDPQFLISFYEKMQSDKGSIPDRFSAQQFSDYHSELNMSSLELGDSALYFCASSSLAGRDTGELFFGEGSRLTVL.